The 11 T cell receptor beta chains below were found in one sample sequenced in a study of identical twins. TCRdb passed the 5' RACE reads through MiXCR, listing each CDR3 protein once. This table holds approximately 890,000 distinct CDR3 sequences, approximately 13% found once. This same sample was also part of a study on yellow fever vaccine responses in identical twins.

Sequenced input: PBMCs. The source of these receptors is a woman aged 18-29 years in good health.

This clonotype was counted a few times. The V call is TRBV4-1, the J call TRBJ2-7; TRBD2 agrees at 9 bases. The germline CDR1 and CDR2 sequences are MGHRA and YSYEKL. Trimming removed 0 bases from V and 8 bases from J; junction bases left unmatched: 17. The CDR3 contains 18 residues. Here the CDR3 DNA reads TGCGCCAGCAGCCAAGATTTGGGGGGGTGGTCTAGCGGGGACCAGCAGTACGTC. Its translation: CASSQDLGGWSSGDQQYV.

This clonotype has more than one count but fewer than ten. The gene calls are TRBV29-1 and TRBJ1-1; 8 nucleotides match TRBD1. The J segment lost 1 base and the V segment lost 5 bases, leaving 3 bases of the junction unmatched. CDR3 length equals 13 residues. CDR1 and CDR2 from the germline V gene are SQVTM and ANQGSEA. CDR3 in amino acids: CSVTGTGNTEAFF. Written as DNA, the CDR3 is TGCAGCGTTACCGGGACAGGGAACACTGAAGCTTTCTTT.

This clonotype was recorded many times. The chain employs TRBV7-9 and TRBJ2-7; 8 bases are shared with TRBD1. From germline, CDR1 is SEHNR and CDR2 FQNEAQ (reference sequence). There are 16 residues in the CDR3. The junction had 12 bases not matched to a gene; V was cut back by 4 bases and J by 4 bases. CDR3 protein: CASSYYSQGADYEQYF. The DNA of the CDR3 is TGTGCCAGCAGCTACTATAGCCAGGGGGCGGATTACGAGCAGTACTTC.

This clonotype was found many times. The V gene is TRBV12-3 or TRBV12-4, the J gene TRBJ1-3; D may be TRBD1 (5 bases). CDR3 size: 15 residues. V was clipped by 8 bases and J by 4 bases, with 18 bases between them. The CDR3 loop reads CASRDGQARGNTIYF. The CDR3 DNA reads as TGTGCCAGCCGGGACGGACAAGCGAGGGGAAACACCATATATTTT.

This clonotype came up a few times. The chain is built from TRBV6-1 and TRBJ2-7; D gene unclear. V lost 5 bases and J lost 2, with 7 bases in between. The CDR3 covers 12 residues. Germline assignment: CDR1 MNHNS and CDR2 SASEGT. CDR3 in amino acids: CASSFTTYEQYV. CDR3 sequence (DNA): TGTGCCAGCAGTTTCACAACCTACGAGCAGTACGTC.

This clonotype was seen only a few times. The chain has TRBV7-9 and TRBJ2-7; the D gene is possibly TRBD2 (5 bases). CDR1 SEHNR and CDR2 FQNEAQ come from the germline V gene (reference sequence). The V and J ends lost 6 bases and 1 base respectively, with 10 bases between them. This CDR3 comprises 13 residues. Here the CDR3 reads CASSTGESYEQYV. CDR3 in DNA: TGTGCCAGCAGTACCGGGGAGTCCTACGAGCAGTACGTC.

This clonotype has more than one count but fewer than ten. J is TRBJ1-5 and V is TRBV15, with 10 positions matching TRBD1. This CDR3 contains 17 residues. Looked up from germline, CDR1 is LNHNV and CDR2 is YYDKDF (reference sequence). V was pared by 2 bases and J by 5 bases, with 9 bases of the junction left unmatched. Written as DNA, the CDR3 is TGTGCCACCAGCAGATGGGACAGGGGTCGGCGGGATCAGCCCCAGCATTTT. Its protein is CATSRWDRGRRDQPQHF.

In this sample, this clonotype turned up many times. The genes are TRBV12-3 or TRBV12-4 and TRBJ1-6, with D possibly matching TRBD1 (6 bases). CDR3 length equals 14 residues. The ends were cut back, 6 bases at V and 6 bases at J, with 12 bases in the middle. The CDR3, as DNA: TGTGCCAGCAGCCAACAGGGAAGTAATTCACCCCTCCACTTT. It codes for CASSQQGSNSPLHF.

This clonotype has ten or more counts. The V call is TRBV29-1, the J call TRBJ2-5; D tentatively reads TRBD1 or TRBD2 (5 bases each). The CDR3 contains 15 residues. CDR1 SQVTM and CDR2 ANQGSEA come from the germline V gene. The V end was cut by 4 bases, the J end by 3 bases, with 18 bases between. The CDR3 DNA reads TGCAGCGTTGTTCCGGGGATAGAGACAGAAGAGACCCAGTACTTC. Its protein is CSVVPGIETEETQYF.

This clonotype was found a few times. CDR3 nucleotide sequence: TGTGCCAGCAGCCCACAGGGACTAGCGGGAGTTAATGAGCAGTTCTTC. Translation gives CASSPQGLAGVNEQFF. V and J are TRBV3-1 and TRBJ2-1, with 14 bases that match TRBD2. The V segment lost 4 bases and the J segment 7 bases; nucleotides outside the gene matches: 6. The CDR3 is 16 residues long. From germline, CDR1 is LGHDT and CDR2 YNNKEL (reference sequence).

This clonotype has at least ten counts. The gene calls are TRBV20-1 and TRBJ2-5, with 13 positions matching TRBD2. CDR3 size: 17 residues. Looked up from germline, CDR1 is DFQATT and CDR2 is SNEGSKA (reference sequence). After removal of 0 bases from V and 3 bases from J, the junction contained 7 bases not matched to a gene. CDR3 region: CSARDRLAGGYEETQYF. The CDR3 nucleotides are TGCAGTGCTAGAGATAGACTAGCGGGGGGCTACGAAGAGACCCAGTACTTC.